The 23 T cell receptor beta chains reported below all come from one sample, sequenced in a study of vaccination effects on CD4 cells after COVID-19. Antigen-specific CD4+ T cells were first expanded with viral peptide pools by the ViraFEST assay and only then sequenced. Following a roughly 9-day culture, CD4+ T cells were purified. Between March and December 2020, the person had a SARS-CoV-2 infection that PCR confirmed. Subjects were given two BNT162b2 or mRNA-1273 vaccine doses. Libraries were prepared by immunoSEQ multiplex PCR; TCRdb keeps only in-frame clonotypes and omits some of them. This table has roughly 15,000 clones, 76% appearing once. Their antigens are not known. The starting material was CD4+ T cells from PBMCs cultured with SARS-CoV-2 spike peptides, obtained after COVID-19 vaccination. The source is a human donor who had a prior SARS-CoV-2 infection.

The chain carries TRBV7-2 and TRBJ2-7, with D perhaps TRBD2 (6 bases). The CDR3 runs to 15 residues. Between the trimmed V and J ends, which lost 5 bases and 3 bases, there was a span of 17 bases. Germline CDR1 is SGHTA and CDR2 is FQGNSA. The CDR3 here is CASSEPRRGLYEQYF. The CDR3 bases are TGTGCCAGCAGCGAACCCCGGCGGGGCCTCTACGAGCAGTACTTC. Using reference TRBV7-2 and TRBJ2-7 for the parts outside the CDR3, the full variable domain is GAGVSQSPSNKVTEKGKDVELRCDPISGHTALYWYRQSLGQGLEFLIYFQGNSAPDKSGLPSDRFSAERTGGSVSTLTIQRTQQEDSAVYLCASSEPRRGLYEQYFGPGTRLTVT.

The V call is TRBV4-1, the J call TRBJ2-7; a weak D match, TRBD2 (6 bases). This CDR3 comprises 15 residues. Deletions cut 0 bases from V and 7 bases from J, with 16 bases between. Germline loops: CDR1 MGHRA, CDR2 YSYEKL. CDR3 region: CASSQDWQEGREQYF. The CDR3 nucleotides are TGCGCCAGCAGCCAAGATTGGCAGGAGGGGAGAGAGCAGTACTTC.

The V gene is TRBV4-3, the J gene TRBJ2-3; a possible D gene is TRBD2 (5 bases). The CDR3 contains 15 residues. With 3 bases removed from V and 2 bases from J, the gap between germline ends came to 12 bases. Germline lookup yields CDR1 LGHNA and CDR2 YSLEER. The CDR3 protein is CASSQQLDVTDTQYF. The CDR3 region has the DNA TGCGCCAGCAGCCAGCAACTAGACGTCACAGATACGCAGTATTTT.

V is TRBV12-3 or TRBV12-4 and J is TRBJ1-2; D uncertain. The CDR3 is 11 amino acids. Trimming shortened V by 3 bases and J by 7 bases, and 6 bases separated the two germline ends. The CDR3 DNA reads TGTGCCAGCAGTTTTGGCCCTGGCTACACCTTC. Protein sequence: CASSFGPGYTF.

The CDR3 DNA follows: TGTGCCAGCAGTGAAGAGGTCAATCAGCCCCAGCATTTT. Amino acid sequence: CASSEEVNQPQHF. This sequence joins TRBV2 and TRBJ1-5, with D hard to call. Trimming shortened V by 1 base and J by 3 bases, and 4 bases separated the two germline ends. CDR1 is SNHLY, CDR2 FYNNEI, per germline. The CDR3 runs to 13 residues.

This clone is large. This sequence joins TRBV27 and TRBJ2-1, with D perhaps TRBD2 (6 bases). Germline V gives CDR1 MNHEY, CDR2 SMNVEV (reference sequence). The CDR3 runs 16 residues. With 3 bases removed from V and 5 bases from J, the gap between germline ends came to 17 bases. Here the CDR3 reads CASSFASGESDNEQFF. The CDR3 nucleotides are TGTGCCAGCAGTTTTGCGTCGGGGGAGTCTGACAATGAGCAGTTCTTC.

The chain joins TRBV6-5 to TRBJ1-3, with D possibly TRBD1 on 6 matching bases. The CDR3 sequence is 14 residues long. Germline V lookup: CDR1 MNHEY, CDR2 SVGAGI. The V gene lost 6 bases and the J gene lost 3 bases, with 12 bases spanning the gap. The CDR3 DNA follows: TGTGCCAGCAGGCATGGGACACATGGAAACACCATATATTTT. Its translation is CASRHGTHGNTIYF.

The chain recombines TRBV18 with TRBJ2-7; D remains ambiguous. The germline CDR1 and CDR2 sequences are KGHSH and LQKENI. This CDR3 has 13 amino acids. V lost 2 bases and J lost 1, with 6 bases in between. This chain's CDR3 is CASSPYVSYEQYF. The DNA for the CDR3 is TGTGCCAGCTCACCATACGTTTCCTACGAGCAGTACTTC.

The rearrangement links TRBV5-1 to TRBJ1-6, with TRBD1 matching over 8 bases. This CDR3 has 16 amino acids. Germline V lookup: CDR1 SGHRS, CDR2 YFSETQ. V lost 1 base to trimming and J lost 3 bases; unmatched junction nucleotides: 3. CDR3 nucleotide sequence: TGCGCCAGCAGCTTGCTTGGGACAGGCTATAATTCACCCCTCCACTTT. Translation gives CASSLLGTGYNSPLHF.

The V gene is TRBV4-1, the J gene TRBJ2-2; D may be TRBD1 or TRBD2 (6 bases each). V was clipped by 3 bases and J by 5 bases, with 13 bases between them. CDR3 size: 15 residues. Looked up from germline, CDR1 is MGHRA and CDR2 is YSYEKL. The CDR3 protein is CASSQRGGTTGELFF. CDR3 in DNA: TGCGCCAGCAGCCAGAGAGGGGGGACTACCGGGGAGCTGTTTTTT.

This CDR3 reads CASSPSRTSGGANEQFF. CDR3 bases: TGTGCCAGCAGCCCTTCAAGGACTAGCGGGGGGGCCAATGAGCAGTTCTTC. V is TRBV7-2 and J is TRBJ2-1; 15 positions agree with TRBD2. Germline CDR1 is SGHTA and CDR2 is FQGNSA. The CDR3 is 17 amino acids. Germline trimming cut 5 bases from V and 6 bases from J; bases unmatched to any gene: 8.

The CDR3 DNA is TGTGCCACCGGGGGGAGAACCGGGGAGCTGTTTTTT. Its translation: CATGGRTGELFF. The chain joins TRBV12-3 or TRBV12-4 to TRBJ2-2; TRBD2 agrees at 7 bases. J lost 5 bases, V lost 10 bases, and 4 bases had no gene match. CDR3 size: 12 residues.

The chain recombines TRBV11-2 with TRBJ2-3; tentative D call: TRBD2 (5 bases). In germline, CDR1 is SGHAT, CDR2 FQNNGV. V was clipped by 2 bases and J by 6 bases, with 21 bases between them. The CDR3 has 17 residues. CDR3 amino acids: CASSLSRAGLDWDTQYF. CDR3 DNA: TGTGCCAGCAGCTTAAGTCGTGCGGGTTTAGATTGGGATACGCAGTATTTT.

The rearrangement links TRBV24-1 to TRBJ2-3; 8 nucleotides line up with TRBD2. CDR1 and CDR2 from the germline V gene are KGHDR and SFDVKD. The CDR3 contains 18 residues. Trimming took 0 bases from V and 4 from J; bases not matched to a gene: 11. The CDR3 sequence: CATSDLRIGRAGADTQYF. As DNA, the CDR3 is TGTGCCACCAGTGATTTGCGAATCGGGAGGGCTGGTGCAGATACGCAGTATTTT.

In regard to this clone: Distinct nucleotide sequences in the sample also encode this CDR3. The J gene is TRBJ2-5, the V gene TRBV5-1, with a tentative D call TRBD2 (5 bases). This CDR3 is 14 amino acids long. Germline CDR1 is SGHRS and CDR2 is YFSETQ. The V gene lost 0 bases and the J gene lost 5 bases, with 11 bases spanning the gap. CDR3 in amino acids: CASSLDAGFETQYF. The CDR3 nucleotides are TGCGCCAGCAGCTTGGATGCGGGTTTCGAGACCCAGTACTTC.

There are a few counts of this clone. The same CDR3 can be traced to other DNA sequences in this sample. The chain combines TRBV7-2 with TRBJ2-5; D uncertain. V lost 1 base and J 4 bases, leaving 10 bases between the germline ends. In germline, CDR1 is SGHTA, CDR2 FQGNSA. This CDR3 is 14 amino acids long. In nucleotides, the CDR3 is TGTGCCAGCAGCTTAGTCGCGGCATCAGAGACCCAGTACTTC. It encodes CASSLVAASETQYF.

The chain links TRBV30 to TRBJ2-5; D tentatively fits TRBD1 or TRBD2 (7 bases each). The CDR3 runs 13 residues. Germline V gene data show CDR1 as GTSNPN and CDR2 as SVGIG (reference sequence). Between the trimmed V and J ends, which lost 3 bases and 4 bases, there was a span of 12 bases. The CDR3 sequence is CAWSKRDRETQYF. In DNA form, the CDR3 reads TGTGCCTGGAGCAAGCGGGACAGAGAGACCCAGTACTTC.

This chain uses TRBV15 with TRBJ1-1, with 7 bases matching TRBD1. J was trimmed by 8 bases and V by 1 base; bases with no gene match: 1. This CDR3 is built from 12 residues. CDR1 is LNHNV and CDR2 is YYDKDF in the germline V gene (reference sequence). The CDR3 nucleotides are TGTGCCACCAGCAGAGTGACAGGGGAAGCTTTCTTT. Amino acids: CATSRVTGEAFF.

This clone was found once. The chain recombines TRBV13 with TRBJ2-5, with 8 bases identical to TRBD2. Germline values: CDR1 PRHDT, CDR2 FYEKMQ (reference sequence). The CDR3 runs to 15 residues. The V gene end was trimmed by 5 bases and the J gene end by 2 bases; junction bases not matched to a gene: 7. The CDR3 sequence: CASSAGTRDQETQYF. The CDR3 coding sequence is TGTGCCAGCAGCGCCGGGACTAGGGATCAAGAGACCCAGTACTTC.

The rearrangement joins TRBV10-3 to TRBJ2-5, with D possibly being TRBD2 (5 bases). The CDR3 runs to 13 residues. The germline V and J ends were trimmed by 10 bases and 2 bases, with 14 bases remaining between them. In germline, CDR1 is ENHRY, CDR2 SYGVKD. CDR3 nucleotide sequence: TGTGCCACGGCAGCTAGGACTCAAGAGACCCAGTACTTC. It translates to CATAARTQETQYF.

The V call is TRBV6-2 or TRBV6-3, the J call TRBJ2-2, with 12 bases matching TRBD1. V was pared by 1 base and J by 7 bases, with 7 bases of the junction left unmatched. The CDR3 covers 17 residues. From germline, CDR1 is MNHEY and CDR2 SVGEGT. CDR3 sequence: CASSYWGGQGAGGELFF. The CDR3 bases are TGTGCCAGCAGTTACTGGGGGGGACAGGGGGCGGGCGGGGAGCTGTTTTTT.

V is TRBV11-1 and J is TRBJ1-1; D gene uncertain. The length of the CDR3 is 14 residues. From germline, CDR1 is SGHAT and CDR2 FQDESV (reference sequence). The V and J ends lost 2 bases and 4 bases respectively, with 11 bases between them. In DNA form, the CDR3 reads TGTGCCAGCAGCTTATACCGCAAGACCACTGAAGCTTTCTTT. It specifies CASSLYRKTTEAFF.

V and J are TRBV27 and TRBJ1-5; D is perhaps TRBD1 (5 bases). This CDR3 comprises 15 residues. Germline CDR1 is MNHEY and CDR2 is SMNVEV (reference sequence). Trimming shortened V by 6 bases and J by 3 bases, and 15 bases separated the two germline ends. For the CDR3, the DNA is TGTGCCAGCAGCGCTGGGGCCCAGATCAATCAGCCCCAGCATTTT. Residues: CASSAGAQINQPQHF.